One sample yielded the 25 T cell receptor beta chains listed below, sequenced in a study of tumor and adjacent non-tumor tissue in lung cancer. TCRbeta libraries were built with three rounds of nested PCR, modified from ARM-PCR. TCRdb re-analysed the multiplex PCR reads in MiXCR, keeping a single row per CDR3 protein. The sample carries 52,000 or so distinct CDR3 sequences, 74% recorded once. This sample's RNA came from whole unsorted tissue. Distant lung tissue was collected more than 3 cm away from the tumor edge. Material: distant non-tumor lung tissue. Source of these receptors: a woman aged 55-70 years with non-small cell lung cancer.

With regard to this clonotype: It may be a read error: a sequence one base away is much more abundant. J is TRBJ2-3 and V is TRBV20-1, with 10 bases that match TRBD2. The length of the CDR3 is 16 residues. CDR1 and CDR2 from the germline V gene are DFQATT and SNEGSKA (reference sequence). V shed 6 bases, J shed 0 bases, and the junction held 9 bases outside the gene matches. The CDR3 sequence: CSALSSGSDSTDTQYF. The CDR3 DNA sequence: TGCAGTGCGCTCTCTAGCGGGAGCGATAGCACAGATACGCAGTATTTT.

Turning to this clonotype: An end of the junction does not agree with germline; a read error may underlie this. The rearrangement uses TRBV7-2 and TRBJ1-5, with no clear D. The CDR3 has 14 residues. CDR1 is SGHTA and CDR2 is FQGNSA in the germline V gene. CDR3 amino acids: CASSTDMGGQSQHF. The CDR3 bases are TGTGCCAGCAGCACAGACATGGGAGGCCAGTCCCAACATTTT.

This clonotype was counted only a few times. No conserved phenylalanine or tryptophan ends this CDR3, so it is likely a read error. The rearrangement links TRBV11-3 to TRBJ2-1, with 12 bases lining up with TRBD2. The CDR3 runs to 19 residues. Trimming cost V 5 bases and J 1 base; bases outside gene matches: 12. Germline CDR1 is SGHNT and CDR2 is YENEEA. In DNA form, the CDR3 reads TGTGCCAGCAGCCGCCAGGTACTAGCGGGGGGAAGGTCCTACAATGAGCAGTTCTCC. Its protein is CASSRQVLAGGRSYNEQFS.

The table lists this clonotype with a few counts. At one boundary the junction diverges from the germline segment, which might be a read error. This CDR3 reads CASRGDSDGSGELFF. CDR3 coding DNA: TGTGCCAGCAGGGGGGACAGCGACGGTTCCGGGGAGCTGTTCTTT. This sequence joins TRBV6-2 or TRBV6-3 and TRBJ2-2, with 7 nucleotides matching TRBD1. This CDR3 has 15 amino acids. Germline-derived CDR1 and CDR2 are MNHEY and SVGEGT.

Details on this clonotype: This sequence may be a read error, since a much larger clone differs from it by one base. The chain is built from TRBV12-3 or TRBV12-4 and TRBJ2-7; D is unresolved. Trimming left V 6 bases short and J 6 bases short, with 9 bases between. The CDR3 is 11 residues long. The CDR3 bases are TGTGCCAGCAGGAGGTGGGGCGAGCAGTACTTC. Amino acids: CASRRWGEQYF.

Comments on this clonotype: The CDR3 does not close with the conserved phenylalanine or tryptophan, likely indicating a read error. The limits of the CDR3 on the DNA are not certain, so only TCRdb's listed CDR3 is given. The chain carries TRBV14 and TRBJ1-4. The germline gives CDR1 SGHDN, CDR2 FVKESK. Both ends counted, the CDR3 spans 15 residues. The CDR3 sequence is CASSQGTQIREKLFS.

The gene calls are TRBV27 and TRBJ2-6, with D possibly being TRBD1 or TRBD2 (5 bases each). The V gene's germline CDR1 is MNHEY and CDR2 SMNVEV (reference sequence). This CDR3 is built from 18 residues. Trimming left V 5 bases short and J 0 bases short, with 17 bases between. CDR3 region: CASSTNRGVSSGANVLTF. CDR3 DNA: TGTGCCAGCAGTACAAACCGGGGCGTAAGCTCTGGGGCCAACGTCCTGACTTTC.

This clonotype has only a few counts. The CDR3 region has the DNA TGCGCCAGCAGCTTTCGTCCACGGGGAGGCACTGAGCAGTTCTTC. Protein sequence: CASSFRPRGGTEQFF. The chain carries TRBV5-1 and TRBJ2-1; D possibly corresponds to TRBD2 (6 bases). V lost 2 bases, J lost 9 bases, and 18 bases lay in between. The CDR3 length is 15 residues. Germline V gene data show CDR1 as SGHRS and CDR2 as YFSETQ.

In the case of this clonotype: The germline gene is not matched at one end of the junction; a read error may be the cause. The rearrangement joins TRBV11-1 to TRBJ2-1; D uncertain. From germline, CDR1 is SGHAT and CDR2 FQDESV (reference sequence). The CDR3 contains 17 residues. In DNA form, the CDR3 reads TGTGCCAGCAGTCGAGGTTTCGCAGTGAGCTACTACAAAGAGCAGTTCTTC. This codes for CASSRGFAVSYYKEQFF.

A word on this clonotype: This may be a read error, as it is one base from a much larger clone. The chain joins TRBV15 to TRBJ2-4; possible D gene TRBD2, 6 bases. In germline, CDR1 is LNHNV, CDR2 YYDKDF (reference sequence). Trimming shortened V by 0 bases and J by 10 bases, and 13 bases separated the two germline ends. The CDR3 loop spans 14 amino acids. The CDR3 reads CATSRDIQGGIQYF. In DNA, the CDR3 is TGTGCCACCAGCAGAGATATCCAGGGAGGAATTCAGTACTTC. Supplemented by reference TRBV15 and TRBJ2-4, the full variable domain reads DAMVIQNPRYQVTQFGKPVTLSCSQTLNHNVMYWYQQKSSQAPKLLFHYYDKDFNNEADTPDNFQSRRPNTSFCFLDIRSPGLGDTAMYLCATSRDIQGGIQYFGAGTRLSVL.

With respect to this clonotype: Since a much larger clone is just one base distant, this may be a read error. The chain carries TRBV28 and TRBJ1-2; unclear D gene. Per germline, CDR1 MDHEN and CDR2 SYDVKM. This CDR3 contains 11 residues. The germline V and J ends were trimmed by 4 bases and 6 bases, with 6 bases remaining between them. The CDR3 loop is CASSSDDGYTF. The CDR3 nucleotides are TGTGCCAGCAGTTCAGACGATGGCTACACCTTC.

V gene TRBV28 combines with J gene TRBJ2-7; either TRBD1 or TRBD2 may supply D (5 bases each). The ends were cut back, 4 bases at V and 13 bases at J, with 23 bases in the middle. CDR3 length: 14 residues. In germline, CDR1 is MDHEN, CDR2 SYDVKM. This CDR3 is CASSSGQLSYGQYF. In nucleotides, the CDR3 is TGTGCCAGCAGTTCGGGGCAGCTGTCCTACGGGCAATACTTC. The full variable domain, completed using reference TRBV28 and TRBJ2-7, is DVKVTQSSRYLVKRTGEKVFLECVQDMDHENMFWYRQDPGLGLRLIYFSYDVKMKEKGDIPEGYSVSREKKERFSLILESASTNQTSMYLCASSSGQLSYGQYFGPGTRLTVT.

About this clonotype: Lacking the conserved final phenylalanine or tryptophan, this CDR3 likely reflects a read error. The DNA is left out, because the CDR3 cannot be placed on it with certainty; the CDR3 is given as TCRdb lists it. V gene TRBV6-5 combines with J gene TRBJ1-5; the D call TRBD1 from the table was never checked on the DNA. CDR1 is MNHEY, CDR2 SVGAGI, per germline. Inclusive of both ends, the CDR3 amounts to 13 amino acids. The CDR3 region is CASSYARGQPHHS.

The rearrangement links TRBV29-1 to TRBJ2-5; weak D call: TRBD2 (5 bases). This CDR3 region has 13 residues. Deletions cut 6 bases from V and 0 bases from J, with 11 bases between. Per germline, CDR1 SQVTM and CDR2 ANQGSEA. The CDR3 loop is CSVRRPYQETQYF. The CDR3, as DNA: TGCAGCGTGCGGAGGCCGTACCAAGAGACCCAGTACTTC.

A remark on this clonotype: A junction end diverges from the germline sequence, so it may reflect a read error. V is TRBV6-2 or TRBV6-3 and J is TRBJ2-1; 7 bases agree with TRBD2. Germline lookup yields CDR1 MNHEY and CDR2 SVGEGT. CDR3 length: 17 residues. The CDR3 region is CASSPTSRRAANDEQLF. CDR3 DNA sequence: TGTGCCAGCAGCCCGACTAGCAGGAGGGCCGCAAACGATGAGCAGCTCTTC.

Details on this clonotype: The junction differs from germline at one of its ends, possibly a read error. The genes are TRBV6-2 or TRBV6-3 and TRBJ2-2, with D possibly being TRBD2 (5 bases). CDR1 and CDR2 from the germline V gene are MNHEY and SVGEGT. The CDR3 has 14 amino acids. The CDR3 is CDSSYSQVSGELFF. In DNA, the CDR3 is TGTGACAGCAGTTACTCGCAGGTTTCCGGGGAGCTATTTTTT.

This clonotype was seen repeatedly, ten times or more. V usage is TRBV12-5 and J usage is TRBJ1-1; 7 bases align to TRBD1. Losses at the gene ends were 7 bases for V and 6 bases for J; bases not matched to a gene: 5. Germline CDR1 and CDR2: LGHNT and FRNRAP. This CDR3 has 12 amino acids. The CDR3 DNA reads TGTGCTAGTGCTTCAGGGGGGGCTGAAGCTTTCTTT. Amino acid sequence: CASASGGAEAFF.

The sample holds one count of this clonotype. The chain employs TRBV6-5 and TRBJ2-5; D is tentatively TRBD1 or TRBD2 (5 bases each). Germline V CDR1 and CDR2: MNHEY, SVGAGI. Trimming stripped 7 bases from V and 9 bases from J, with 21 bases between. The CDR3 is 14 residues long. CDR3 nucleotide sequence: TGTGCCAGCAATGCCCAGGGAGAGGAAGAAGCCCAGTACTTC. Its protein is CASNAQGEEEAQYF.

This clonotype was found many times. The rearrangement links TRBV4-3 to TRBJ2-1; D is uncertain. The CDR3 has 15 amino acids. Germline assignment: CDR1 LGHNA and CDR2 YSLEER. V lost 0 bases, J lost 1 base, and 7 bases lay in between. The CDR3: CASSQEGMSYNEQFF. For the CDR3, the DNA is TGCGCCAGCAGCCAAGAGGGGATGTCCTACAATGAGCAGTTCTTC.

Note on this clonotype: One end of the junction does not line up with germline, which may come from a read error. The J gene is TRBJ2-5, the V gene TRBV6-5; TRBD2 might be the D (7 bases). This CDR3 comprises 14 residues. Germline assignment: CDR1 MNHEY and CDR2 SVGAGI. The CDR3: CTSSAQGGDETQYF. The CDR3 nucleotides read TGTACCAGCAGTGCACAGGGAGGGGATGAGACCCAGTACTTC.

There are a few counts of this clonotype. Germline is not matched at one junction end, which may reflect a read error. V and J are TRBV6-6 and TRBJ2-3; the D gene is possibly TRBD2 (5 bases). Per germline, CDR1 MNHNY and CDR2 SVGAGI (reference sequence). The length of the CDR3 is 14 residues. The CDR3: CASSLSGGTDTQYF. The CDR3 region has the DNA TGTGCCAGTAGTTTGAGCGGAGGCACAGATACGCAGTATTTT.

In this sample, this clonotype turned up a few times. One junction end does not reproduce the germline sequence, and a read error may be involved. V gene TRBV6-5 combines with J gene TRBJ2-1, with a tentative D call TRBD1 (6 bases). This CDR3 is 18 amino acids long. CDR1 is MNHEY, CDR2 SVGAGI, per germline. CDR3 nucleotides: TGTGCCAGCAGTTACGCACCCCCGGGACCAGGGACACACAATGAGCAGTTTTTC. This gives the protein CASSYAPPGPGTHNEQFF.

This rearrangement joins TRBV7-6 to TRBJ2-5; possible D gene TRBD2, 6 bases. CDR1 and CDR2 (germline): SGHVS, FNYEAQ. V was shortened by 2 bases and J by 2 bases, with 12 bases between the two germline ends. The CDR3 is 15 amino acids. The DNA for the CDR3 is TGTGCCAGCAGCTTATATGGGGGACTGCAAGAGACCCAGTACTTC. As protein: CASSLYGGLQETQYF.

The chain combines TRBV6-6 with TRBJ1-1; no clear D gene. The length of the CDR3 is 14 residues. Germline V gives CDR1 MNHNY, CDR2 SVGAGI (reference sequence). The V end was cut by 2 bases, the J end by 5 bases, with 12 bases between. CDR3 residues: CASSYPDSGTEAFF. Here the CDR3 DNA reads TGTGCCAGCAGTTACCCCGATTCGGGAACTGAAGCTTTCTTT.

This clonotype was recorded at least ten times. The chain combines TRBV20-1 with TRBJ2-3, with TRBD2 as a possible D gene (6 bases). V lost 4 bases, J lost 4 bases, and 12 bases lay in between. The CDR3 consists of 13 residues. Germline CDR1 DFQATT, CDR2 SNEGSKA (reference sequence). Here the CDR3 DNA reads TGCAGTGCTACGGGGAGGAGCGCAGATACGCAGTATTTT. It codes for CSATGRSADTQYF.